These T cell receptor beta chains were read from a single sample in a study of identical twins. TCRdb processed the 5' RACE reads anew with MiXCR; each CDR3 protein has one entry. Of approximately 590,000 distinct CDR3 sequences detected, approximately 9.6% appear once; the ten largest clones hold more than 2.5%. The data were also submitted as part of a second study, on yellow fever vaccine responses in identical twins.

What was sequenced was PBMCs. The receptors stem from a young woman in good health. CDR3s include the opening cysteine and the closing phenylalanine or tryptophan. The D gene is left open where the match is weak. The size field is filled for only some rows; it gives once, few, many or a size class.

cdr3_length d_call j_call v_call clone_size cdr3_aa cdr3_nt
14 NA TRBJ2-1 TRBV20-1 NA CSASRGSMGNEQFF TGCAGTGCTAGCAGGGGCAGTATGGGGAATGAGCAGTTCTTC
14 TRBD1 TRBJ1-6 TRBV30 NA CAWRSGTGNSPLHF TGTGCCTGGAGATCCGGGACAGGGAATTCACCCCTCCACTTT
16 NA TRBJ2-7 TRBV4-2 many CASSQDLVGISYEQYF TGTGCCAGCAGCCAAGATCTTGTTGGGATCTCCTACGAGCAGTACTTC
13 NA TRBJ2-3 TRBV20-1 few CSARVGNTDTQYF TGCAGTGCTAGAGTAGGGAACACAGATACGCAGTATTTT
14 NA TRBJ2-3 TRBV7-3 few CASSLSPASDTQYF TGTGCCAGCAGCTTATCGCCAGCCTCAGATACGCAGTATTTT
18 TRBD1 TRBJ2-2 TRBV6-2/TRBV6-3 many CASRKTDQGAENTGELFF TGTGCCAGCAGAAAGACCGATCAGGGGGCAGAGAACACCGGGGAGCTGTTTTTT
15 NA TRBJ2-5 TRBV6-5 NA CASSFRGPYQETQYF TGTGCCAGCAGTTTCCGGGGACCGTACCAAGAGACCCAGTACTTC
16 TRBD1 TRBJ2-5 TRBV6-5 NA CASSYAPGTGIETQYF TGTGCCAGCAGTTACGCACCCGGGACAGGGATAGAGACCCAGTACTTC
15 TRBD2 TRBJ2-1 TRBV20-1 NA CSASLLAGLYNEQFF TGCAGTGCTAGCCTGCTAGCGGGTTTATACAATGAGCAGTTCTTC
14 NA TRBJ2-7 TRBV6-5 many CASRLGQRTYEQYF TGTGCCAGCAGACTCGGACAGCGCACCTACGAGCAGTACTTC
14 NA TRBJ1-5 TRBV5-5 few CASSLEPLGQPQHF TGTGCCAGCAGCTTGGAACCCCTGGGTCAGCCCCAGCATTTT
15 TRBD2 TRBJ2-1 TRBV12-3/TRBV12-4 NA CASSWRLAGDHEQFF TGTGCCAGCAGTTGGCGACTAGCGGGAGATCATGAGCAGTTCTTC
15 NA TRBJ2-2 TRBV4-2 many CASSQAGYGTGELFF TGTGCCAGCAGCCAGGCAGGGTATGGTACCGGGGAGCTGTTTTTT
15 NA TRBJ2-3 TRBV6-5 few CASSYGGGGTDTQYF TGTGCCAGCAGTTACGGCGGGGGCGGCACAGATACGCAGTATTTT
14 NA TRBJ2-7 TRBV29-1 many CSVDGVLGSDEQYF TGCAGCGTTGATGGGGTTTTGGGCTCGGACGAGCAGTACTTC
17 TRBD2 TRBJ2-1 TRBV7-2 few CASSSPGLAGGNNEQFF TGTGCCAGCAGCTCGCCGGGACTAGCGGGGGGCAACAATGAGCAGTTCTTC
14 TRBD2 TRBJ2-2 TRBV12-3/TRBV12-4 NA CASTPSGSAGELFF TGTGCCAGCACCCCGAGCGGGAGCGCCGGGGAGCTGTTTTTT
14 TRBD2 TRBJ2-3 TRBV19 NA CASSKLAGGPLTYF TGTGCCAGTAGCAAACTAGCGGGAGGGCCCTTAACGTATTTT